The 23 T cell receptor beta chains reported below all come from one sample, sequenced in a study of blood T cell repertoires in COVID-19. The data were produced by immunoSEQ multiplex PCR, yet TCRdb's version contains in-frame clones alone and is incomplete. The sample has 250,000 to 300,000 clones; around nine tenths are singletons. The sequenced material came from PBMCs or T cells enriched from blood (not recorded which). All receptors come from a man between 40 and 49 years old who had recovered from COVID-19.

V is TRBV19 and J is TRBJ2-7, with a tentative D call TRBD2 (6 bases). Deletions cut 4 bases from V and 0 bases from J, with 16 bases between. This CDR3 is built from 16 residues. Germline V gene lookup returns CDR1 LNHDA and CDR2 SQIVND (reference sequence). The CDR3 region has the DNA TGTGCCAGTAGTAAGGGAGGCGGGATCAGCTCCTACGAGCAGTACTTC. Translated, it gives CASSKGGGISSYEQYF.

The genes are TRBV9 and TRBJ2-3; 7 bases are shared with TRBD1. The CDR3 loop spans 15 amino acids. Losses at the gene ends were 4 bases for V and 0 bases for J; bases not matched to a gene: 5. Germline V gene lookup returns CDR1 SGDLS and CDR2 YYNGEE. The CDR3 sequence: CASSPGQPSTDTQYF. The CDR3 DNA reads TGTGCCAGCAGCCCGGGACAGCCTAGCACAGATACGCAGTATTTT.

The chain is built from TRBV28 and TRBJ2-5; a possible D gene is TRBD1 (6 bases). CDR3 size: 13 residues. The germline V gene has CDR1 MDHEN and CDR2 SYDVKM. V dropped 7 bases and J dropped 10 bases, with 19 bases sitting between them. The CDR3 loop reads CASTPFGGPNQYF. The CDR3 region has the DNA TGTGCCAGCACTCCCTTTGGGGGCCCGAACCAGTACTTC.

This clone came up a few times. This sequence joins TRBV6-5 and TRBJ2-5; TRBD1 is a possible D gene (5 bases). Trimming took off 4 bases at V and 5 bases at J, with 14 bases between the two ends. The CDR3 has 14 residues. The germline gives CDR1 MNHEY, CDR2 SVGAGI. The CDR3 nucleotides read TGTGCCAGCAGTTCGCAGTATGGGGCGGAGACCCAGTACTTC. It translates to CASSSQYGAETQYF.

About this clone: In the same sample, other DNA sequences code for this CDR3. The rearrangement links TRBV7-8 to TRBJ1-1; D remains ambiguous. The length of the CDR3 is 13 residues. The germline V gene has CDR1 SGHVS and CDR2 FQNEAQ. Trimming took off 5 bases at V and 4 bases at J, with 11 bases between the two ends. The CDR3 reads CASSRLAGTEAFF. CDR3 nucleotide sequence: TGTGCCAGCAGCCGGCTGGCGGGCACTGAAGCTTTCTTT.

The chain is built from TRBV11-2 and TRBJ1-2; maybe TRBD1 (5 bases). Germline loops: CDR1 SGHAT, CDR2 FQNNGV. V gave up 7 bases and J gave up 2 bases, with 14 bases separating them. This CDR3 has 14 residues. The CDR3 DNA reads as TGTGCCAGCAACCCTGCGGGACGGAACTATGGCTACACCTTC. It codes for CASNPAGRNYGYTF.

This sequence joins TRBV19 and TRBJ2-3, with D perhaps TRBD2 (6 bases). The CDR3 consists of 16 residues. Germline assignment: CDR1 LNHDA and CDR2 SQIVND (reference sequence). Trimming shortened V by 0 bases and J by 5 bases, and 15 bases separated the two germline ends. The CDR3 bases are TGTGCCAGTAGTATAGATAGGGTCGGAGGGAAAGATACGCAGTATTTT. Its translation is CASSIDRVGGKDTQYF.

There are a few counts of this clone. The CDR3 here is CATSRVLDRAYSPLHF. CDR3 coding DNA: TGTGCCACCAGCAGAGTGTTGGACAGGGCTTATTCACCCCTCCACTTT. The chain carries TRBV15 and TRBJ1-6; 8 bases are shared with TRBD1. This CDR3 spans 16 amino acids. CDR1 LNHNV and CDR2 YYDKDF come from the germline V gene (reference sequence). The junction had 7 bases not matched to a gene; V was cut back by 1 base and J by 8 bases.

The CDR3 DNA sequence: TGTGCCAGCAGGAGTCTAGCTCGCGAGCAGTACTTC. Protein sequence: CASRSLAREQYF. V is TRBV28 and J is TRBJ2-7; possible D gene TRBD2, 5 bases. CDR3 size: 12 residues. V was shortened by 6 bases and J by 6 bases, with 12 bases between the two germline ends. Per germline, CDR1 MDHEN and CDR2 SYDVKM.

The gene calls are TRBV18 and TRBJ2-7, with TRBD2 matching over 13 bases. V lost 8 bases, J lost 2 bases, and 6 bases stayed unmatched. This CDR3 contains 15 residues. Per the germline V gene, CDR1 is KGHSH and CDR2 is LQKENI. CDR3: CASATGTSGTYEQYF. Here the CDR3 DNA reads TGTGCCAGCGCAACCGGGACTAGCGGGACCTACGAGCAGTACTTC.

This clone was counted between two and nine times. The rearrangement uses TRBV18 and TRBJ1-1; D is perhaps TRBD1 (5 bases). The germline V gene has CDR1 KGHSH and CDR2 LQKENI. The CDR3 runs 16 residues. V was clipped by 3 bases and J by 2 bases, with 16 bases between them. CDR3 amino acids: CASSPLSQGTNTEAFF. In nucleotides, the CDR3 is TGTGCCAGCTCACCCTTATCCCAGGGAACCAACACTGAAGCTTTCTTT. Variable domain in full (rest from reference TRBV18 and TRBJ1-1): NAGVMQNPRHLVRRRGQEARLRCSPMKGHSHVYWYRQLPEEGLKFMVYLQKENIIDESGMPKERFSAEFPKEGPSILRIQQVVRGDSAAYFCASSPLSQGTNTEAFFGQGTRLTVV.

The V and J genes are TRBV9 and TRBJ2-7; tentatively, D is TRBD2 (6 bases). Germline assignment: CDR1 SGDLS and CDR2 YYNGEE. The V and J ends lost 2 bases and 1 base respectively, with 7 bases between them. The CDR3 covers 13 residues. In DNA form, the CDR3 reads TGTGCCAGCAGCGTTCGGGAGTCCTACGAGCAGTACTTC. Translation: CASSVRESYEQYF.

This clone was picked up one time. The chain has TRBV19 and TRBJ2-2, with 8 bases that match TRBD1. V shed 6 bases, J shed 6 bases, and the junction held 3 bases outside the gene matches. Germline lookup yields CDR1 LNHDA and CDR2 SQIVND (reference sequence). CDR3 length: 13 residues. The CDR3 is CASSRTGPGELFF. CDR3 DNA sequence: TGTGCCAGTAGCCGGACAGGGCCCGGGGAGCTGTTTTTT.

The genes are TRBV9 and TRBJ2-1, with 13 bases that match TRBD2. The trim removed 3 bases at V and 2 bases at J, leaving 5 bases unmatched. The germline V gene encodes CDR1 SGDLS and CDR2 YYNGEE. This CDR3 has 17 residues. CDR3 sequence: CASSGGGLAGPYNEQFF. CDR3 bases: TGTGCCAGCAGCGGTGGGGGACTAGCGGGACCCTACAATGAGCAGTTCTTC.

This chain connects TRBV28 to TRBJ1-5, with D maybe TRBD1 (5 bases). CDR3 size: 14 residues. Trimming stripped 8 bases from V and 5 bases from J, with 16 bases between. The V gene's germline CDR1 is MDHEN and CDR2 SYDVKM. As DNA, the CDR3 is TGTGCCAGCGGCCAGGGAGGGTTGTATCAGCCCCAGCATTTT. It is translated as CASGQGGLYQPQHF.

V usage is TRBV28 and J usage is TRBJ1-1; D remains ambiguous. V was clipped by 5 bases and J by 5 bases, with 15 bases between them. The CDR3 covers 14 residues. CDR1 and CDR2 from the germline V gene are MDHEN and SYDVKM. CDR3 amino acids: CASSPRSRWTEAFF. CDR3 DNA sequence: TGTGCCAGCAGTCCCAGGTCCCGTTGGACTGAAGCTTTCTTT.

The rearrangement joins TRBV9 to TRBJ2-7, with 12 bases that match TRBD2. CDR1 is SGDLS, CDR2 YYNGEE, per germline. After removal of 2 bases from V and 3 bases from J, the junction contained 3 bases not matched to a gene. CDR3 length equals 15 residues. Written as DNA, the CDR3 is TGTGCCAGCAGCGTGACTAGCGGGAGCGTCTACGAGCAGTACTTC. It encodes CASSVTSGSVYEQYF.

This clone was observed a single time. This sequence joins TRBV19 and TRBJ2-1; 7 bases are a match to TRBD2. The CDR3 runs 16 residues. V gave up 0 bases and J gave up 7 bases; unmatched junction bases: 9. Germline assignment: CDR1 LNHDA and CDR2 SQIVND (reference sequence). In nucleotides, the CDR3 is TGTGCCAGTAGTATAGATGGAGGGAGGGCTCGTAATGAGCAGTTCTTC. It codes for CASSIDGGRARNEQFF. Together with reference TRBV19 and TRBJ2-1, the CDR3 gives the full variable domain: DGGITQSPKYLFRKEGQNVTLSCEQNLNHDAMYWYRQDPGQGLRLIYYSQIVNDFQKGDIAEGYSVSREKKESFPLTVTSAQKNPTAFYLCASSIDGGRARNEQFFGPGTRLTVL.

This clone was seen only a few times. V gene TRBV3-1 (or the pseudogene TRBV3-2) combines with J gene TRBJ2-3; weak D call: TRBD2 (7 bases). V was pared by 1 base and J by 2 bases, with 19 bases between. CDR3 length: 18 residues. Germline loops: CDR1 LGHDT, CDR2 YNNKEL (reference sequence). Written as DNA, the CDR3 is TGTGCCAGCAGCCAAGTGTTCCGGGCAGGGGACTACACAGATACGCAGTATTTT. Protein product: CASSQVFRAGDYTDTQYF.

DNA of the CDR3: TGTGCCAGCAGCTTTTCAGTTCCTGGAAACACCATATATTTT. It translates to CASSFSVPGNTIYF. V is TRBV5-6 and J is TRBJ1-3, with unresolved D. V was pared by 2 bases and J by 2 bases, with 8 bases between. CDR1 is SGHDT and CDR2 is YYEEEE in the germline V gene. CDR3 length: 14 residues. The whole variable domain, filled in from reference TRBV5-6 and TRBJ1-3, reads DAGVTQSPTHLIKTRGQQVTLRCSPKSGHDTVSWYQQALGQGPQFIFQYYEEEERQRGNFPDRFSGHQFPNYSSELNVNALLLGDSALYLCASSFSVPGNTIYFGEGSWLTVV.

The chain couples TRBV7-9 to TRBJ1-1, with no clear D. CDR3 length equals 15 residues. Trimming shortened V by 5 bases and J by 6 bases, and 19 bases separated the two germline ends. CDR1 and CDR2 from the germline V gene are SEHNR and FQNEAQ (reference sequence). CDR3 in DNA: TGTGCCAGCAGCCTATCTTTCTCATTTTCGGCTGAAGCTTTCTTT. Translating it yields CASSLSFSFSAEAFF.

V and J are TRBV15 and TRBJ2-7, with 8 bases lining up with TRBD1. V lost 5 bases and J lost 0; bases outside the gene matches: 9. In germline, CDR1 is LNHNV, CDR2 YYDKDF (reference sequence). The length of the CDR3 is 16 residues. CDR3 sequence: CATSGAGQGGSYEQYF. CDR3 nucleotides: TGTGCCACCAGCGGCGCAGGACAGGGAGGCTCCTACGAGCAGTACTTC.

The rearrangement joins TRBV18 to TRBJ2-4; 8 nucleotides match TRBD2. The CDR3 has 15 residues. Germline CDR1 and CDR2: KGHSH and LQKENI. The junction had 9 bases not matched to a gene; V was cut back by 3 bases and J by 8 bases. CDR3 sequence reads: CASSPLRGGEDIQYF. CDR3 bases: TGTGCCAGCTCACCTCTCCGGGGGGGGGAGGACATTCAGTACTTC.